A selection of T cell receptor beta chains follows, all from one sample in a study of T-cell reconstitution after alpha-beta-depleted transplantation in children. One entry per CDR3 protein results from TCRdb running MiXCR on the PCR reads. Altogether about 240,000 distinct CDR3 sequences are present, about 23% being singletons, with the ten largest covering roughly 2.5%. The sample was PBMCs, taken before TCRalphabeta/CD19-depleted stem cell transplant. These receptors were obtained from a girl aged 2 to 10 with Fanconi anemia, due to receive a stem cell transplant. The CDR3 runs from the conserved cysteine through the conserved F or W. Each record gives: V gene, clone size, J gene, D gene, CDR3 DNA, CDR3 protein. The D gene is left open where the match is weak. Size values are once, few and many counts, or a class for expanded clones, and some rows have none.

TRBV20-1	many	TRBJ2-3	TRBD2	TGCAGTGCTATACTAGCGGGAGATGGTTTT	CSAILAGDGF
TRBV2	NA	TRBJ2-1	TRBD2	TGTGCCAGCAGTCCGGGACTAGCGGGGGGGCTCCCTTACAATGAGCAGTTCTTC	CASSPGLAGGLPYNEQFF
TRBV5-1	NA	TRBJ2-5	NA	TGCGCCAGCAGCTTGGAGGGGGACCAAGAGACCCAGTACTTC	CASSLEGDQETQYF
TRBV29-1	many	TRBJ2-7	NA	TGCAGCGTTCCTAGGGGAGGCACTTCCTACGAGCAGTACTTC	CSVPRGGTSYEQYF
TRBV4-2	NA	TRBJ2-3	NA	TGTGCCAGCAGCCAACCAGGGTCGCCAAGGGGGACGCAGTATTTT	CASSQPGSPRGTQYF
TRBV12-3/TRBV12-4	NA	TRBJ1-1	TRBD1	TGTGCCAGCAGCATGGGACAGGCAAACACTGAAGCTTTCTTT	CASSMGQANTEAFF
TRBV15	NA	TRBJ1-6	NA	TGTGCCACCAGCAGAGATCCGCGGGGTAGCGGTTCACCCCTCCACTTT	CATSRDPRGSGSPLHF
TRBV29-1	few	TRBJ2-3	TRBD2	TGCAGCGCTAGACTAGCCGAGGACACAGATACGCAGTATTTT	CSARLAEDTDTQYF
TRBV29-1	NA	TRBJ1-5	NA	TGCAGCGTCGGGGAACATAGCAATCAGCCCCAGCATTTT	CSVGEHSNQPQHF
TRBV27	NA	TRBJ2-7	NA	TGTGCCAGCAGCCATTCAGGGGCGGTCCACGAGCAGTACTTC	CASSHSGAVHEQYF
TRBV13	few	TRBJ2-7	TRBD1	TGTGCCAGCAGCTTAGCCAGGGGGTTATACGAGCAGTACTTC	CASSLARGLYEQYF
TRBV5-1	once	TRBJ2-7	NA	TGCGCCAGCAGCTTGTTTGAGGAGATAATCTACGAGCAGTACTTC	CASSLFEEIIYEQYF
TRBV20-1	few	TRBJ2-1	TRBD2	TGCAGTGCTAGAGGATGGTCTAGCGGGATGAGCTCCTACAATGAGCAGTTCTTC	CSARGWSSGMSSYNEQFF
TRBV20-1	NA	TRBJ1-2	NA	TGCAGTGCTGCAGGGCGAAACTATGGCTACACCTTC	CSAAGRNYGYTF
TRBV20-1	many	TRBJ2-3	NA	TGCAGTGCTCATCGAACCACAGATACGCAGTATTTT	CSAHRTTDTQYF
TRBV4-2	many	TRBJ1-2	NA	TGTGCCAGCAGGGGGGATGACTATGGCTACACCTTC	CASRGDDYGYTF
TRBV29-1	NA	TRBJ1-5	TRBD1	TGCAGCGTCCAGACAGGGTTTGGCAATCAGCCCCAGCATTTT	CSVQTGFGNQPQHF
TRBV5-6	many	TRBJ2-7	TRBD2	TGTGCCAGCAGCTTCGGAGCGGGAATGAACGAGCAGTACTTC	CASSFGAGMNEQYF
TRBV9	NA	TRBJ1-1	NA	TGTGCCAGCAGCGTAGCTCTCCAGGGACCGTACGACACTGAAGCTTTCTTT	CASSVALQGPYDTEAFF
TRBV11-1	many	TRBJ2-1	NA	TGTGCCAGCAGAAGGGGATACAATGAGCAGTTCTTC	CASRRGYNEQFF
TRBV20-1	many	TRBJ2-6	NA	TGCAGTGCTAGAGATCTCGAGGGGGAGAAAGGGGCCAACGTCCTGACTTTC	CSARDLEGEKGANVLTF
TRBV20-1	few	TRBJ2-3	TRBD2	TGCAGTGCTATTAGACTAGCGCCAGATACGCAGTATTTT	CSAIRLAPDTQYF
TRBV7-2	many	TRBJ2-1	NA	TGTGCCAGCAGCTTAGATAGGTACAATGAGCAGTTCTTC	CASSLDRYNEQFF
TRBV20-1	many	TRBJ2-3	TRBD2	TGCAGTGCTACCCGACTAGCGCCGCAGTATTTT	CSATRLAPQYF
TRBV7-3	few	TRBJ2-7	NA	TGTGCCAGCAGCTTAATGACCAGTAGTGAGCAGTACTTC	CASSLMTSSEQYF
TRBV28	NA	TRBJ2-1	TRBD2	TGTGCCAGCAGTTTAGCGGGGGGCATCGATGAGCAGTTCTTC	CASSLAGGIDEQFF
TRBV24-1	few	TRBJ2-5	NA	TGTGCCACCAGTGATTTTGGGGTGAACGAAGAGACCCAGTACTTC	CATSDFGVNEETQYF
TRBV13	NA	TRBJ2-3	NA	TGTGCCAGCAGCCACGAAAGGGGTATAGCAGATACGCAGTATTTT	CASSHERGIADTQYF
TRBV14	many	TRBJ2-5	TRBD2	TGTGCCAGCAGCCAAGTTGGGGAGGGACTAGAAGAGACCCAGTACTTC	CASSQVGEGLEETQYF
TRBV18	few	TRBJ2-1	NA	TGTGCCAGCTCACAACAGGGTCTAGCGCAGTTCTTC	CASSQQGLAQFF
TRBV28	many	TRBJ1-4	NA	TGTGCCAGCAGTTACTACCCAGGGGAGAGGGATGAAAAACTGTTTTTT	CASSYYPGERDEKLFF
TRBV12-3/TRBV12-4	many	TRBJ1-2	TRBD1	TGTGCCAGCACCTTAGGGGGGAGGGGGCAGGCGAGTGATGGCTACACCTTC	CASTLGGRGQASDGYTF